This T cell receptor beta chain originates from a study of cytomegalovirus exposure and HLA in healthy donors. Overall study results and limits: It was 150 to 200 TCR beta chains that were listed as cytomegalovirus-associated. It was reported that TCR beta sequences correctly inferred the HLA-A and HLA-B alleles for most subjects.

PCR was performed using 60 Vbeta and 13 Jbeta primers. Profiling relied on immunoSEQ multiplex PCR, and the TCRdb table lists in-frame clones only, not all of them. The sample has 150,000 to 200,000 clones, approximately 67% seen once; the top ten hold around 3.2%. Worth noting for this clone: No antigen is known for it.

The CDR3 sequence is 15 residues long. With V trimmed by 6 bases and J by 2 bases, 10 bases remained unmatched. The V gene's germline CDR1 is LNHDA and CDR2 SQIVND (reference sequence). This TCR derives from a man aged 35-49 years in good health and CMV-seronegative. The chain couples TRBV19 to TRBJ2-7; 7 bases align to TRBD1. Sequencing used PBMCs. CDR3 in amino acids: CASRTGQGSAYEQYF. DNA for the CDR3: TGTGCCAGTAGGACAGGGCAGGGATCGGCCTACGAGCAGTACTTC.